The 18 T cell receptor beta chains presented below share a single source sample, sequenced in a study of CD8 T cells in Susac syndrome. Random hexamers primed reverse transcription of about 0.45 to 1 ug RNA. A single record per CDR3 protein comes from TCRdb applying MiXCR to the immunoSEQ multiplex PCR reads. This table has 65,000 to 80,000 distinct CDR3 sequences, more than 85% appearing once. Sequenced input: CD8+ T cells from PBMCs. The receptors shown here come from a human donor with multiple sclerosis.

The chain carries TRBV24-1 and TRBJ2-5; 9 bases are a match to TRBD1. The CDR3 has 14 amino acids. Germline assignment: CDR1 KGHDR and CDR2 SFDVKD. J was trimmed by 4 bases and V by 4 bases; bases with no gene match: 3. DNA for the CDR3: TGTGCCACCAGTGAACCGACAGGGGGAGAGACCCAGTACTTC. It codes for CATSEPTGGETQYF.

V and J are TRBV27 and TRBJ1-1, with a possible D match to TRBD1 (5 bases). Germline assignment: CDR1 MNHEY and CDR2 SMNVEV (reference sequence). The V gene lost 5 bases and the J gene lost 3 bases, with 19 bases spanning the gap. The CDR3 extends over 16 amino acids. The CDR3 sequence: CASSRQSGGAHTEAFF. CDR3 bases: TGTGCCAGCAGTCGCCAAAGCGGGGGAGCCCACACTGAAGCTTTCTTT.

This chain's CDR3 is CASSIDLGRLTEAFF. The CDR3 DNA reads TGTGCCAGTAGTATAGATCTGGGGAGGTTAACTGAAGCTTTCTTT. V usage is TRBV19 and J usage is TRBJ1-1; D gene uncertain. V gave up 0 bases and J gave up 5 bases, with 13 bases separating them. CDR1 and CDR2 from the germline V gene are LNHDA and SQIVND (reference sequence). The CDR3 covers 15 residues.

A few counts support this clonotype. The V and J genes are TRBV5-6 and TRBJ2-7; 13 bases match TRBD2. This CDR3 has 17 amino acids. Germline V gene sequence: CDR1 SGHDT, CDR2 YYEEEE. V lost 3 bases and J lost 3; bases outside the gene matches: 9. This chain's CDR3 is CASSSLAGGSHYYEQYF. CDR3 DNA sequence: TGTGCCAGCAGCTCACTAGCGGGAGGGTCCCACTACTACGAGCAGTACTTC.

The V call is TRBV28, the J call TRBJ2-3; TRBD2 matches at 8 bases. Germline lookup yields CDR1 MDHEN and CDR2 SYDVKM. The CDR3 is 16 residues long. Losses at the gene ends were 3 bases for V and 0 bases for J; bases not matched to a gene: 5. CDR3 nucleotides: TGTGCCAGCAGTTTGCTCCCGGGGGGGAGCACAGATACGCAGTATTTT. Protein: CASSLLPGGSTDTQYF.

CDR3 coding DNA: TGTGCCATCAGTTCCGTAGTCCAAATCCCCAATTTCGGGGACGAGCAGTACTTC. Its translation: CAISSVVQIPNFGDEQYF. The chain joins TRBV10-3 to TRBJ2-7, with D maybe TRBD2 (5 bases). The ends were cut back, 5 bases at V and 5 bases at J, with 28 bases in the middle. The germline CDR1 and CDR2 sequences are ENHRY and SYGVKD. The CDR3 loop spans 18 amino acids.

The chain is built from TRBV27 and TRBJ2-2; 10 bases are shared with TRBD2. Germline V gene data show CDR1 as MNHEY and CDR2 as SMNVEV (reference sequence). Trimming took 3 bases from V and 7 from J; bases not matched to a gene: 5. The CDR3 spans 15 residues. The CDR3 DNA reads as TGTGCCAGCAGTTTCTCAGCGGGAGGGATCGGGGAGCTGTTTTTT. Translating it yields CASSFSAGGIGELFF.

Written as DNA, the CDR3 is TGTGCCAGCAGTGTCGGGACGGCTACCTACGAGCAGTACTTC. Residues: CASSVGTATYEQYF. The rearrangement links TRBV12-3 or TRBV12-4 to TRBJ2-7; D is possibly TRBD1 or TRBD2 (5 bases each). Trimming pared 5 bases from V and 2 bases from J, leaving 13 bases between. The CDR3 totals 14 residues.

The chain couples TRBV27 to TRBJ2-1; 9 bases line up with TRBD2. Per germline, CDR1 MNHEY and CDR2 SMNVEV (reference sequence). V lost 4 bases, J lost 5 bases, and 9 bases stayed unmatched. This CDR3 is 16 amino acids long. The CDR3 spells CASSSHGGGDHNEQFF. The CDR3 bases are TGTGCCAGCAGTTCCCACGGCGGGGGGGACCACAATGAGCAGTTCTTC.

The chain is built from TRBV5-6 and TRBJ1-1; D remains ambiguous. The ends were cut back, 0 bases at V and 9 bases at J, with 15 bases in the middle. In germline, CDR1 is SGHDT, CDR2 YYEEEE. The CDR3 runs to 14 residues. Here the CDR3 DNA reads TGTGCCAGCAGCTTGGCCGGGGAAGGGTCAAAAGCTTTCTTT. Protein sequence: CASSLAGEGSKAFF.

Notes on this clonotype: The CDR3 does not close with the conserved phenylalanine or tryptophan, likely indicating a read error. V is TRBV24-1 and J is TRBJ2-7; D remains ambiguous. Germline V gene sequence: CDR1 KGHDR, CDR2 SFDVKD. Trimming stripped 1 base from V and 3 bases from J, with 0 bases between. CDR3 size: 11 residues. CDR3 loop: CATSDFYEQYL. Here the CDR3 DNA reads TGTGCCACCAGTGATTTCTACGAGCAGTACCTC.

The chain couples TRBV6-6 to TRBJ2-1; D gene unclear. Looked up from germline, CDR1 is MNHNY and CDR2 is SVGAGI (reference sequence). This CDR3 spans 13 amino acids. Trimming removed 0 bases from V and 10 bases from J, with 10 bases in between. The CDR3 protein is CASSYSLTLEQFF. CDR3 DNA: TGTGCCAGCAGTTACTCGTTGACACTCGAGCAGTTCTTC.

The rearrangement uses TRBV5-1 and TRBJ1-5; 8 bases are shared with TRBD1. V lost 1 base and J lost 5; bases outside the gene matches: 5. Germline loops: CDR1 SGHRS, CDR2 YFSETQ. The CDR3 loop spans 15 amino acids. In DNA form, the CDR3 reads TGCGCCAGCAGCTTGAAACAGGGGGTCGATCAGCCCCAGCATTTT. It yields the protein CASSLKQGVDQPQHF.

J is TRBJ1-2 and V is TRBV27, with a weak D call TRBD1 (5 bases). Trimming left V 0 bases short and J 4 bases short, with 12 bases between. The CDR3 extends over 15 amino acids. Germline V gene data show CDR1 as MNHEY and CDR2 as SMNVEV (reference sequence). CDR3 sequence (DNA): TGTGCCAGCAGTTTATCGATGGGGGGTTCCTATGGCTACACCTTC. This codes for CASSLSMGGSYGYTF.

The DNA of the CDR3 is TGTGCCAGCAGTTGGGGACAGGGTAGCAATCAGCCCCAGCATTTT. Encoded protein: CASSWGQGSNQPQHF. The chain employs TRBV28 and TRBJ1-5; 9 bases map to TRBD1. From germline, CDR1 is MDHEN and CDR2 SYDVKM. CDR3 length: 15 amino acids. The junction had 1 base not matched to a gene; V was cut back by 4 bases and J by 0 bases.

V is TRBV4-1 and J is TRBJ2-3; D unresolved. The CDR3 loop spans 14 amino acids. Germline CDR1 reads MGHRA; CDR2 reads YSYEKL. The germline V and J ends were trimmed by 1 base and 6 bases, with 11 bases remaining between them. The CDR3 here is CASSQGWKSDTQYF. CDR3 DNA: TGCGCCAGCAGCCAAGGTTGGAAGAGTGATACGCAGTATTTT.

V is TRBV6-5 and J is TRBJ2-1; D is perhaps TRBD2 (5 bases). Per germline, CDR1 MNHEY and CDR2 SVGAGI. The CDR3 is 13 residues long. With 0 bases removed from V and 9 bases from J, the gap between germline ends came to 9 bases. CDR3 sequence (DNA): TGTGCCAGCAGTTACTCGAGAGGGATTGAGCAGTTCTTC. Encoded protein: CASSYSRGIEQFF.

The chain combines TRBV7-2 with TRBJ2-7, with 11 bases aligning to TRBD2. V shed 2 bases and J 1 base; nucleotides not matched to a gene: 10. CDR3 length: 18 amino acids. Germline CDR1 SGHTA, CDR2 FQGNSA. CDR3 in amino acids: CASSLSTSGSFSSYEQYF. In DNA form, the CDR3 reads TGTGCCAGCAGCTTATCAACTAGCGGGAGTTTTTCTTCCTACGAGCAGTACTTC. The full variable domain, completed using reference TRBV7-2 and TRBJ2-7, is GAGVSQSPSNKVTEKGKDVELRCDPISGHTALYWYRQSLGQGLEFLIYFQGNSAPDKSGLPSDRFSAERTGGSVSTLTIQRTQQEDSAVYLCASSLSTSGSFSSYEQYFGPGTRLTVT.